The text below deals with one T cell receptor beta chain. Antigen specificity is unknown. The data were taken from a study of siplizumab effects on memory and regulatory T cells. Regarding the study as a whole: Proliferating CD4+ or CD8+ clones, roughly 75-95% of them, lacked an assignable naive or memory phenotype. Naive T cells, seemingly more diverse than memory cells, seemed major alloresponse contributors. Among mappable alloreactive CD4+ clones, the Treg-derived fraction averaged around 63% with siplizumab versus around 26% in controls.

Each sample yielded 90,000 to 100,000 assayed TCR templates. Generated by immunoSEQ multiplex PCR, the TCRdb table keeps only in-frame clones and is missing some. Of approximately 100,000 clones in the sample, about 91% were seen once. V was pared by 0 bases and J by 1 base, with 12 bases between. The CDR3 has 16 residues. Germline V gives CDR1 SGHRS, CDR2 YFSETQ. This receptor was taken from a human donor in good health. The chain uses TRBV5-1 and TRBJ2-3, with no clear D. The specimen sequenced was Tregs sorted from blood. CDR3 sequence: CASSLVATYGTDTQYF. Here the CDR3 DNA reads TGCGCCAGCAGCTTGGTCGCGACCTATGGCACAGATACGCAGTATTTT.